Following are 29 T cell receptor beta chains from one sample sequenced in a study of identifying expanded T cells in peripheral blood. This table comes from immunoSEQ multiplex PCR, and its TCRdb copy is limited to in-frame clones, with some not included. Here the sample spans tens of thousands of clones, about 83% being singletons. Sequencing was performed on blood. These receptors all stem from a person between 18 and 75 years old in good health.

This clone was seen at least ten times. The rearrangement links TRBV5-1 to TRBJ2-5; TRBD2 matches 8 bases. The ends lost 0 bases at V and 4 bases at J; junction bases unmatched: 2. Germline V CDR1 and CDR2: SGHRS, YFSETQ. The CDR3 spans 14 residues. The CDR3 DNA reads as TGCGCCAGCAGCTTGGGTCTAGCGGGAGAGACCCAGTACTTC. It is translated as CASSLGLAGETQYF. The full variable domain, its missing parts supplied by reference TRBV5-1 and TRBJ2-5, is KAGVTQTPRYLIKTRGQQVTLSCSPISGHRSVSWYQQTPGQGLQFLFEYFSETQRNKGNFPGRFSGRQFSNSRSEMNVSTLELGDSALYLCASSLGLAGETQYFGPGTRLLVL.

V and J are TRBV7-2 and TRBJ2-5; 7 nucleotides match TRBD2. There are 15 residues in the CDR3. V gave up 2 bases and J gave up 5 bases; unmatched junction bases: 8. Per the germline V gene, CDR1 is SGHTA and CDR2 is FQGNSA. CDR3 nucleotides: TGTGCCAGCAGCTTATGGGGCGGGAGTAAGGAGACCCAGTACTTC. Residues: CASSLWGGSKETQYF.

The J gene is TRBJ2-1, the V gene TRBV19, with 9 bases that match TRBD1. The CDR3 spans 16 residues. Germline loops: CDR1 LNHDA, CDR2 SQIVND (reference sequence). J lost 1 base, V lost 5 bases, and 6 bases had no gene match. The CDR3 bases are TGTGCCAGTAGTGCCCAGACAGGGGGTTCCTACAATGAGCAGTTCTTC. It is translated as CASSAQTGGSYNEQFF.

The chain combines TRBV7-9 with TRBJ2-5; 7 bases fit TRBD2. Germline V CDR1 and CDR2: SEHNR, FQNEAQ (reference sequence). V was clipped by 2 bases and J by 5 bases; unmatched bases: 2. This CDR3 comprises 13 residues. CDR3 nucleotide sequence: TGTGCCAGCAGCTTATACGGGGGGGAGACCCAGTACTTC. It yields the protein CASSLYGGETQYF. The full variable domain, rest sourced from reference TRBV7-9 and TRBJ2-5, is DTGVSQNPRHKITKRGQNVTFRCDPISEHNRLYWYRQTLGQGPEFLTYFQNEAQLEKSRLLSDRFSAERPKGSFSTLEIQRTEQGDSAMYLCASSLYGGETQYFGPGTRLLVL.

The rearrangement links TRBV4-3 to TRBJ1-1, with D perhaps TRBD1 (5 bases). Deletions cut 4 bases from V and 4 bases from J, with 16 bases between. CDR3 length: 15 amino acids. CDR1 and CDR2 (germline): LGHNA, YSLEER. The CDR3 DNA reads TGCGCCAGCAGCCCCGACAGATCTTGGAGCACTGAAGCTTTCTTT. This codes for CASSPDRSWSTEAFF.

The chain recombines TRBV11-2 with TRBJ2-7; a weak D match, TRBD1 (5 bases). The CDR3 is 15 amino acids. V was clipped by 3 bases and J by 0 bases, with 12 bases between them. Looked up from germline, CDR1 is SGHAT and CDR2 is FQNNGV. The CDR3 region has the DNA TGTGCCAGCAGCTTCCCCACAGGCCTCTCCTACGAGCAGTACTTC. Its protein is CASSFPTGLSYEQYF.

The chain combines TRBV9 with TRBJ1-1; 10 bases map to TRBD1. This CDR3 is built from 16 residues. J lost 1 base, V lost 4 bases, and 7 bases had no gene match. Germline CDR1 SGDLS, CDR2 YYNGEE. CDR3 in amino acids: CASSLGQGDTNTEAFF. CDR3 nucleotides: TGTGCCAGCAGCCTCGGACAGGGGGATACGAACACTGAAGCTTTCTTT.

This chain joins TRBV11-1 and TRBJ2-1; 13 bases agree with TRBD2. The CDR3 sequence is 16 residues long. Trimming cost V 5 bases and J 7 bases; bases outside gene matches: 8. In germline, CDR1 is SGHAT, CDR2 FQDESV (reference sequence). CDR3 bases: TGTGCCAGCAGCGTAGGACTAGCGGGAGCGGGGAATGAGCAGTTCTTC. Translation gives CASSVGLAGAGNEQFF.

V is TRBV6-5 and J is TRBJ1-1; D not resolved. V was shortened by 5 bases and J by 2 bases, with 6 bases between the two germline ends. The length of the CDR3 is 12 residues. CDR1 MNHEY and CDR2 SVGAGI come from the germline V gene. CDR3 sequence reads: CASSRDNTEAFF. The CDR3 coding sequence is TGTGCCAGCAGTCGGGATAACACTGAAGCTTTCTTT.

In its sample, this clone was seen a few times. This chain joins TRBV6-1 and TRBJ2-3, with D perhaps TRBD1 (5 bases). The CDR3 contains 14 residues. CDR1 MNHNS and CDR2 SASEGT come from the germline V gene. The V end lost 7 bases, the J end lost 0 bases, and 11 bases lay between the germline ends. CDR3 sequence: CASKQVSSTDTQYF. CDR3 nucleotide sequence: TGTGCCAGCAAACAGGTCTCTAGCACAGATACGCAGTATTTT.

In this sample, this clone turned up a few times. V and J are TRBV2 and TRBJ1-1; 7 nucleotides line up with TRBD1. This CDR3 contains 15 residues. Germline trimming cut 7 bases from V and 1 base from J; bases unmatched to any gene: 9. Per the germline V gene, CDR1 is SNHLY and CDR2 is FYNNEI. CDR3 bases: TGTGCCAGCAACCTAGGGGGCAATGGGAACACTGAAGCTTTCTTT. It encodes CASNLGGNGNTEAFF.

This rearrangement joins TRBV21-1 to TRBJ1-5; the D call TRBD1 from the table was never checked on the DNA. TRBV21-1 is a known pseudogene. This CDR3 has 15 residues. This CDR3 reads CASSKHDRADQPQHF. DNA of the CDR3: TGTGCCAGCAGCAAGCATGACAGGGCCGATCAGCCCCAGCATTTT.

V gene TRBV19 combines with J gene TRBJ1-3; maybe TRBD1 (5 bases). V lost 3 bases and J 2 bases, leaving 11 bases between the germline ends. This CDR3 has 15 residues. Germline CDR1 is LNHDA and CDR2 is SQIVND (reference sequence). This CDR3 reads CASSIARDAGNTIYF. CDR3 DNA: TGTGCCAGTAGTATTGCCAGGGATGCTGGAAACACCATATATTTT.

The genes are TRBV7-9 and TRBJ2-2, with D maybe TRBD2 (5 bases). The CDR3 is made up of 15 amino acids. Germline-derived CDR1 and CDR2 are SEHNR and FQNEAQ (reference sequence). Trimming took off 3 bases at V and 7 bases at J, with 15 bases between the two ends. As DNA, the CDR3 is TGTGCCAGCAGCTTTGGTGCGGGTGGCATCGGGGAGCTGTTTTTT. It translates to CASSFGAGGIGELFF.

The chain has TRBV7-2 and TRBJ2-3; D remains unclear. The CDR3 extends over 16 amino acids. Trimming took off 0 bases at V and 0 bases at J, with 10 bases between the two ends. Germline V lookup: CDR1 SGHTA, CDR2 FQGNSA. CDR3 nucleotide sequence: TGTGCCAGCAGCTTAGCTCGGATCGTGAGCACAGATACGCAGTATTTT. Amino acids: CASSLARIVSTDTQYF.

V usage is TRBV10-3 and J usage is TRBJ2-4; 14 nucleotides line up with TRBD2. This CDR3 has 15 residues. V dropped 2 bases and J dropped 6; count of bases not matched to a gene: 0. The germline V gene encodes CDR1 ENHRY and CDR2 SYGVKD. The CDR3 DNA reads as TGTGCCATCAGTGAGGGGACTAGCGGGAGAAACATTCAGTACTTC. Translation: CAISEGTSGRNIQYF.

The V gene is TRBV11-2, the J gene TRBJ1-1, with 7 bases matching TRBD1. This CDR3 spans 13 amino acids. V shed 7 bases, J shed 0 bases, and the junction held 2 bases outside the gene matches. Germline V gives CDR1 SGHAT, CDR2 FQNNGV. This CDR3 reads CASTGQLNTEAFF. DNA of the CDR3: TGTGCCAGCACGGGACAGCTGAACACTGAAGCTTTCTTT.

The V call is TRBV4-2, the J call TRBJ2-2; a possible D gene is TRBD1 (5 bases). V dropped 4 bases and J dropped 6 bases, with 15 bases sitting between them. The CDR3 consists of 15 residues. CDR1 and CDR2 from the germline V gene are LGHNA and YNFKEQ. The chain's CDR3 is CASSRRVIASGELFF. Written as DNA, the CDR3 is TGTGCCAGCAGCCGCAGGGTGATAGCATCCGGGGAGCTGTTTTTT.

The CDR3 loop reads CASSPVTGGLETQYF. As DNA, the CDR3 is TGTGCCAGCAGCCCGGTGACAGGGGGCTTGGAGACCCAGTACTTC. J is TRBJ2-5 and V is TRBV6-5, with 10 bases identical to TRBD1. The V gene's germline CDR1 is MNHEY and CDR2 SVGAGI. The V segment lost 6 bases and the J segment 5 bases; nucleotides outside the gene matches: 9. The CDR3 has 15 amino acids.

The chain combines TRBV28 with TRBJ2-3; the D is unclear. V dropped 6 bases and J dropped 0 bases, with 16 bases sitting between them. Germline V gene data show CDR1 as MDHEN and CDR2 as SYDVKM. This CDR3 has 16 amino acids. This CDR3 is CASSPLRSPSTDTQYF. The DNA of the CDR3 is TGTGCCAGCAGCCCCCTTCGGTCCCCTAGCACAGATACGCAGTATTTT.

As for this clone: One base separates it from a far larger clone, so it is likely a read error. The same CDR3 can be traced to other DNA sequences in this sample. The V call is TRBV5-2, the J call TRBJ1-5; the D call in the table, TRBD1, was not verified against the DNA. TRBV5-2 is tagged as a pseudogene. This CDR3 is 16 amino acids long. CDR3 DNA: TGTGCCAGCAGCCAAGACAGGGACAGCTCTTATCAGCCCCAGCATTTT. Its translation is CASSQDRDSSYQPQHF.

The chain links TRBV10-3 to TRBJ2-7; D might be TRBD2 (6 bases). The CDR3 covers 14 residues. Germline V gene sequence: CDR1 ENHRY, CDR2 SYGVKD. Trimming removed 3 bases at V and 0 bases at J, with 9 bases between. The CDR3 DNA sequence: TGTGCCATCAGTGATCCGGGGGTCTCCTACGAGCAGTACTTC. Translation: CAISDPGVSYEQYF.

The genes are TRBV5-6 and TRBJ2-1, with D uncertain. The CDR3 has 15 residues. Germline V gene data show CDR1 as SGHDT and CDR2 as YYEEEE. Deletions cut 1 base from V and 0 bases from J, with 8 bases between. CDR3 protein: CASSLWQSSYNEQFF. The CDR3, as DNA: TGTGCCAGCAGCTTGTGGCAGAGCTCCTACAATGAGCAGTTCTTC.

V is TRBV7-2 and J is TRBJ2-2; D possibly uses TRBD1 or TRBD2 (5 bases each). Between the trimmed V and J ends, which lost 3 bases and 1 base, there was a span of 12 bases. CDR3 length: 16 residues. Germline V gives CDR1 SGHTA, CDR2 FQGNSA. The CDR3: CASSLGETRNTGELFF. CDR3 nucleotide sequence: TGTGCCAGCAGCTTGGGGGAGACCAGGAACACCGGGGAGCTGTTTTTT.

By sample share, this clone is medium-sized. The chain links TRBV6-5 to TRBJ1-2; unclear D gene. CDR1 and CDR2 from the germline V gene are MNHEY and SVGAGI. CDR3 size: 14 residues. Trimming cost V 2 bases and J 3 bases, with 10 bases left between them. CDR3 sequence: CASSYASADYGYTF. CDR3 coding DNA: TGTGCCAGCAGTTACGCGTCGGCGGACTATGGCTACACCTTC.

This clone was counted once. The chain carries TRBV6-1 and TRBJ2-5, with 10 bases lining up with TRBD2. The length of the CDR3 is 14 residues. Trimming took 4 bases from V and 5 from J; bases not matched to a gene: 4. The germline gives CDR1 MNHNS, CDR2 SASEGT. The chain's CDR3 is CASSAGTSVETQYF. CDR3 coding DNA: TGTGCCAGCAGTGCCGGGACTAGCGTCGAGACCCAGTACTTC.

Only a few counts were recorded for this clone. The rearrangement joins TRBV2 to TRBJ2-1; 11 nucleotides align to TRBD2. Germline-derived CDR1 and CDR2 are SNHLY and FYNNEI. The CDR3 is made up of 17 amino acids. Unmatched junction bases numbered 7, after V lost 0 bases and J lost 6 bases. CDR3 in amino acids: CASSEASGRASGNEQFF. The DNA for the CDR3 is TGTGCCAGCAGTGAAGCTAGCGGGAGGGCCTCCGGCAATGAGCAGTTCTTC.

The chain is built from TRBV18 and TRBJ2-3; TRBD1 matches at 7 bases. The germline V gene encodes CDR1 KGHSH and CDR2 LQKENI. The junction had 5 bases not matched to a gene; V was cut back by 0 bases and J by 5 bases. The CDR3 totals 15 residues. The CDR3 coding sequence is TGTGCCAGCTCACCACCCCCACAGGGGAGAGATACGCAGTATTTT. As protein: CASSPPPQGRDTQYF.

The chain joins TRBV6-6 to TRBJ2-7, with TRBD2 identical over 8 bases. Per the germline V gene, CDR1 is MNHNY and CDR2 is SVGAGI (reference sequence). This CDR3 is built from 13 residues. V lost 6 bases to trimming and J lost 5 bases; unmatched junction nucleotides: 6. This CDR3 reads CASSSGGKDEQYF. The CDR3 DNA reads TGTGCCAGCAGCTCGGGAGGGAAAGACGAGCAGTACTTC.